Shown below are 20 T cell receptor beta chains from a single sample sequenced in a study of CD8 T cells in ankylosing spondylitis. Which antigens these TCRs recognize remains unknown. TCRdb passed the 5' RACE reads through MiXCR, listing each CDR3 protein once. There are more than 400,000 distinct CDR3 sequences in the sample; about 5% occur only once, and 3% to 4% lies in the top ten. Overall study results and limits: Apparently characteristic of ankylosing spondylitis blood was a TCR beta motif (eight highly homologous variants).

The sequenced sample was blood, either unsorted or a sorted T cell fraction (not recorded which). All receptors derive from a male donor with ankylosing spondylitis.

Many counts were recorded for this clonotype. The chain recombines TRBV10-3 with TRBJ1-1; 8 nucleotides agree with TRBD1. The germline CDR1 and CDR2 sequences are ENHRY and SYGVKD. Germline trimming cut 3 bases from V and 5 bases from J; bases unmatched to any gene: 5. The CDR3 loop spans 14 amino acids. CDR3 bases: TGTGCCATCAGTGAATCTGACAGGGGTACTGAAGCTTTCTTT. This codes for CAISESDRGTEAFF.

V usage is TRBV18 and J usage is TRBJ2-1; 7 nucleotides match TRBD2. Trimming at V came to 5 bases and at J to 5 bases, leaving 6 bases not matched to a gene. The germline gives CDR1 KGHSH, CDR2 LQKENI. The CDR3 contains 14 residues. CDR3 residues: CASSLTSRDNEQFF. In nucleotides, the CDR3 is TGTGCCAGCTCATTGACTAGCCGGGACAATGAGCAGTTCTTC.

The V and J genes are TRBV18 and TRBJ1-2; D gene uncertain. V was cut by 3 bases and J by 5 bases, with 13 bases left in between. Looked up from germline, CDR1 is KGHSH and CDR2 is LQKENI. This CDR3 is 14 amino acids long. CDR3 loop: CASSPSKDLYGYTF. Here the CDR3 DNA reads TGTGCCAGCTCACCCTCTAAAGATTTATATGGCTACACCTTC.

The chain has TRBV7-2 and TRBJ1-3; D might be TRBD1 (6 bases). V was shortened by 5 bases and J by 4 bases, with 15 bases between the two germline ends. This CDR3 comprises 15 residues. Per the germline V gene, CDR1 is SGHTA and CDR2 is FQGNSA. The CDR3 spells CASSPPGGRGNTIYF. For the CDR3, the DNA is TGTGCCAGCAGCCCCCCCGGGGGCAGGGGAAACACCATATATTTT.

The table lists this clonotype with many counts. The chain employs TRBV7-9 and TRBJ2-1, with D unresolved. The CDR3 loop spans 17 amino acids. Germline V gene lookup returns CDR1 SEHNR and CDR2 FQNEAQ (reference sequence). The germline V and J ends were trimmed by 0 bases and 2 bases, with 14 bases remaining between them. CDR3 in DNA: TGTGCCAGCAGCTTAGCGCTAGGCCTTCTTACCTACAATGAGCAGTTCTTC. Protein: CASSLALGLLTYNEQFF.

The genes are TRBV2 and TRBJ1-1, with D unresolved. The V end lost 7 bases, the J end lost 4 bases, and 7 bases lay between the germline ends. This CDR3 region has 11 residues. Germline-derived CDR1 and CDR2 are SNHLY and FYNNEI. The CDR3 loop is CASIYSTEAFF. The CDR3 bases are TGTGCCAGCATCTACAGCACTGAAGCTTTCTTT.

The sample holds many counts of this clonotype. The chain is built from TRBV12-3 or TRBV12-4 and TRBJ2-7; D unclear. The CDR3 contains 16 residues. V was shortened by 2 bases and J by 1 base, with 15 bases between the two germline ends. In DNA form, the CDR3 reads TGTGCCAGCAGTTTAACTGATTCGGCCGGATCCTACGAGCAGTACTTC. Its protein is CASSLTDSAGSYEQYF.

This clonotype was seen many times. CDR3 bases: TGTGCCAGCAGCGTAGGATCCGGGCCCTACGAGCAGTACTTC. This translates into CASSVGSGPYEQYF. V and J are TRBV7-3 and TRBJ2-7; D gene ambiguous. V lost 5 bases and J lost 2, with 13 bases in between. CDR1 is SGHTA and CDR2 is FQGTGA in the germline V gene. The CDR3 is 14 residues long.

At least ten counts were recorded for this clonotype. The gene calls are TRBV6-1 and TRBJ1-1; D may be TRBD1 (5 bases). V lost 7 bases and J lost 1, with 13 bases in between. CDR1 MNHNS and CDR2 SASEGT come from the germline V gene. The CDR3 has 14 residues. The CDR3 here is CASTEGTANTEAFF. The CDR3 DNA reads TGTGCCAGCACCGAGGGGACGGCGAACACTGAAGCTTTCTTT.

Ten or more counts support this clonotype. The chain combines TRBV4-3 with TRBJ2-5; D may be TRBD2 (5 bases). V was clipped by 0 bases and J by 5 bases, with 10 bases between them. The CDR3 has 14 residues. Germline V lookup: CDR1 LGHNA, CDR2 YSLEER. The CDR3 loop reads CASSQDWRGETQYF. Written as DNA, the CDR3 is TGCGCCAGCAGCCAAGATTGGAGAGGGGAGACCCAGTACTTC.

This clonotype was detected many times. The chain couples TRBV6-1 to TRBJ1-1; D unclear. V lost 2 bases, J lost 7 bases, and 8 bases lay in between. The germline CDR1 and CDR2 sequences are MNHNS and SASEGT. This CDR3 spans 12 amino acids. CDR3: CASSENQVEAFF. The CDR3 DNA reads as TGTGCCAGCAGTGAAAACCAGGTTGAAGCTTTCTTT.

This clonotype showed up many times. The chain carries TRBV6-2 or TRBV6-3 and TRBJ2-1, with no clear D. This CDR3 has 17 amino acids. Germline V gives CDR1 MNHEY, CDR2 SVGEGT. V was clipped by 8 bases and J by 5 bases, with 25 bases between them. CDR3 nucleotides: TGTGCCAGCTCAACCCCCTTCATTGGGAAACTCAACAATGAGCAGTTCTTC. Encoded protein: CASSTPFIGKLNNEQFF.

The chain recombines TRBV19 with TRBJ2-2, with D perhaps matching TRBD2 (5 bases). The CDR3 totals 14 residues. Trimming removed 2 bases from V and 5 bases from J, with 9 bases in between. CDR1 is LNHDA, CDR2 SQIVND, per germline (reference sequence). DNA of the CDR3: TGTGCCAGTAGTATAATCCCGGGAACCGGGGAGCTGTTTTTT. Its protein product is CASSIIPGTGELFF.

This clonotype has at least ten counts. The V call is TRBV12-3 or TRBV12-4, the J call TRBJ2-1; perhaps TRBD2 as D (5 bases). The CDR3 extends over 14 amino acids. Trimming cost V 2 bases and J 4 bases, with 9 bases left between them. CDR3 region: CASSLWRTYNEQFF. CDR3 bases: TGTGCCAGCAGTTTATGGCGGACTTACAATGAGCAGTTCTTC.

This clonotype was observed at least ten times. The chain uses TRBV5-1 and TRBJ2-3, with D perhaps assigned TRBD1 or TRBD2 (5 bases each). This CDR3 comprises 15 residues. V was pared by 1 base and J by 4 bases, with 13 bases between. Germline V lookup: CDR1 SGHRS, CDR2 YFSETQ. DNA of the CDR3: TGCGCCAGCAGCTTGACCGGGCTGGGGGCAGATACGCAGTATTTT. It specifies CASSLTGLGADTQYF.

This clonotype was picked up many times. V gene TRBV6-2 or TRBV6-3 combines with J gene TRBJ2-7, with D perhaps assigned TRBD1 or TRBD2 (5 bases each). Germline V gene sequence: CDR1 MNHEY, CDR2 SVGEGT. V lost 6 bases, J lost 3 bases, and 12 bases lay in between. There are 13 residues in the CDR3. For the CDR3, the DNA is TGTGCCAGCAGCGACTCGGGGCTCTACGAGCAGTACTTC. Its protein product is CASSDSGLYEQYF.

There are many counts of this clonotype. The gene calls are TRBV5-6 and TRBJ1-2, with D hard to call. Trimming cost V 5 bases and J 4 bases, with 12 bases left between them. Per the germline V gene, CDR1 is SGHDT and CDR2 is YYEEEE. The CDR3 extends over 13 amino acids. The CDR3 is CASSPSPVYGYTF. For the CDR3, the DNA is TGTGCCAGCAGTCCGTCCCCCGTCTATGGCTACACCTTC.

Many counts were recorded for this clonotype. V is TRBV12-3 or TRBV12-4 and J is TRBJ1-1, with D perhaps TRBD1 (5 bases). The CDR3 is 14 residues long. The V end lost 4 bases, the J end lost 11 bases, and 20 bases lay between the germline ends. The CDR3 coding sequence is TGTGCCAGCAGTTACGACCGCGGGTCAGGGTCGGCTTTCTTT. It codes for CASSYDRGSGSAFF.

This clonotype was counted ten times or more. The V gene is TRBV20-1, the J gene TRBJ1-6; 7 bases fit TRBD1. The CDR3 length is 15 residues. J gave up 9 bases and V 2 bases, and 10 bases lay outside the gene matches. The germline V gene has CDR1 DFQATT and CDR2 SNEGSKA (reference sequence). Here the CDR3 reads CSARTGEFTVSPLHF. The CDR3 DNA reads TGCAGTGCTAGAACAGGGGAGTTCACGGTTTCACCCCTCCACTTT.

This clonotype was observed a handful of times. A far larger clone is off by one base, so a read error is likely. The chain is built from TRBV2 and TRBJ1-2; 10 bases are shared with TRBD1. Germline-derived CDR1 and CDR2 are SNHLY and FYNNEI. The CDR3 length is 12 residues. The V segment lost 6 bases and the J segment 8 bases; nucleotides outside the gene matches: 3. This chain's CDR3 is CASSATGGGYTF. CDR3 DNA sequence: TGTGCCAGCAGCGCGACAGGGGGCGGCTACACCTTC.